This TCR beta chain stems from a study of cytomegalovirus exposure and HLA in healthy donors. Findings of the study overall: The tendency of first-cohort TCR clusters to co-occur in the 120 or so validation repertoires was the finding of a later analysis. The investigators catalogued 150 to 200 TCR beta chains as cytomegalovirus-associated.

CDR3 length: 20 amino acids. Germline V gives CDR1 MDHEN, CDR2 SYDVKM. The V gene end was trimmed by 4 bases and the J gene end by 1 base; junction bases not matched to a gene: 17. A note on this clone: Its antigen is unknown.

The study drew the donors from its approximately 110-subject validation cohort, separate from the roughly 700-subject first cohort. This table comes from immunoSEQ multiplex PCR, and its TCRdb copy is limited to in-frame clones, with some not included. The profile shows 100,000 to 150,000 clones, 95% to 97% of them singletons. This TCR derives from a man aged 18 to 29 in good health and CMV-seronegative. The V gene is TRBV28, the J gene TRBJ2-3; 10 nucleotides agree with TRBD2. Source material: PBMCs. The CDR3 DNA sequence: TGTGCCAGCAGTTCCACCAGAACCCCACTAGCGGGATACGGCACAGATACGCAGTATTTT. This encodes CASSSTRTPLAGYGTDTQYF.